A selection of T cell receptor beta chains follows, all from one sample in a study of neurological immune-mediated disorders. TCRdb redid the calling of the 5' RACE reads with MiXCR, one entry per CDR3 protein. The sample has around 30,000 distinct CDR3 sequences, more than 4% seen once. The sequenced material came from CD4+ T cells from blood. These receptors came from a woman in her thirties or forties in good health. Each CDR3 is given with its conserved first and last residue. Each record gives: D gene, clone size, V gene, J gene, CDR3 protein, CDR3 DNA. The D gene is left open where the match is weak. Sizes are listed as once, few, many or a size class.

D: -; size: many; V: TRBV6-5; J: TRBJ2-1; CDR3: CASSSSEPSSYNEQFF; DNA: TGTGCCAGCAGCTCTAGCGAGCCAAGCTCCTACAATGAGCAGTTCTTC
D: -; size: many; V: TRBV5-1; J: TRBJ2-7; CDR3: CASSLEVRSSYEQYF; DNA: TGCGCCAGCAGCTTGGAGGTCCGTTCTTCCTACGAGCAGTACTTC
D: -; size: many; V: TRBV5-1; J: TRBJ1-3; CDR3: CASRQGTGNTIYF; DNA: TGCGCCAGCAGGCAAGGGACTGGAAACACCATATATTTT
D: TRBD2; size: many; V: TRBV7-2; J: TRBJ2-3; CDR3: CASSLELAGGTDTQYF; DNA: TGTGCCAGCAGCTTAGAGCTAGCGGGAGGAACAGATACGCAGTATTTT
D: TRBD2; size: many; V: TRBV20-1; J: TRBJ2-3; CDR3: CSAQLAGTDTQYF; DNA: TGCAGTGCTCAACTAGCGGGCACAGATACGCAGTATTTT
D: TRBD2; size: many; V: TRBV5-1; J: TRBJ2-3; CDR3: CASSLDGSGADTQYF; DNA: TGCGCCAGCAGCTTGGATGGCAGCGGGGCAGATACGCAGTATTTT
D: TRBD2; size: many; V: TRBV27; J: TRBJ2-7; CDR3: CASSLRGTSGYEQYF; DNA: TGTGCCAGCAGCCTTCGCGGGACTAGCGGTTACGAGCAGTACTTC
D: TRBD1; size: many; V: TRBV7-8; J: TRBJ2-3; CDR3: CASSLRPAGQGLIDTQYF; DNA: TGTGCCAGCAGCTTAAGGCCTGCGGGACAGGGGCTAATAGATACGCAGTATTTT
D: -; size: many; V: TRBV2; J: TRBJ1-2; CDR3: CASSSDINYGYTF; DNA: TGTGCCAGCAGTTCGGACATTAACTATGGCTACACCTTC
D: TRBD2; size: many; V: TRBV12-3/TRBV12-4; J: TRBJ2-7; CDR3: CASSGGRTYEQYF; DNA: TGTGCCAGCTCGGGAGGCCGAACCTACGAGCAGTACTTC
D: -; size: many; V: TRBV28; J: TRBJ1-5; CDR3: CASSPMGGGQPQHF; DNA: TGTGCCAGCAGTCCGATGGGGGGGGGTCAGCCCCAGCATTTT
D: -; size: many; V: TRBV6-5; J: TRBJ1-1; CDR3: CASSPGANTEAFF; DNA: TGTGCCAGCAGTCCCGGAGCGAACACTGAAGCTTTCTTT
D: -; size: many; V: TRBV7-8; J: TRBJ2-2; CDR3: CASSLGATGELFF; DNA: TGTGCCAGCAGCTTAGGGGCCACCGGGGAGCTGTTTTTT
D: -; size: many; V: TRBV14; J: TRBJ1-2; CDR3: CASSPLGGAGGYTF; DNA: TGTGCCAGCAGCCCCCTGGGGGGGGCTGGTGGCTACACCTTC
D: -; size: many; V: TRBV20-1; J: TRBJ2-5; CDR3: CSARAGQETQYF; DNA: TGCAGTGCTAGAGCCGGCCAAGAGACCCAGTACTTC
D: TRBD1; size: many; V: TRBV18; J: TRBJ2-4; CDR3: CASSPGQGYIQYF; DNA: TGTGCCAGCTCACCAGGACAGGGGTACATTCAGTACTTC